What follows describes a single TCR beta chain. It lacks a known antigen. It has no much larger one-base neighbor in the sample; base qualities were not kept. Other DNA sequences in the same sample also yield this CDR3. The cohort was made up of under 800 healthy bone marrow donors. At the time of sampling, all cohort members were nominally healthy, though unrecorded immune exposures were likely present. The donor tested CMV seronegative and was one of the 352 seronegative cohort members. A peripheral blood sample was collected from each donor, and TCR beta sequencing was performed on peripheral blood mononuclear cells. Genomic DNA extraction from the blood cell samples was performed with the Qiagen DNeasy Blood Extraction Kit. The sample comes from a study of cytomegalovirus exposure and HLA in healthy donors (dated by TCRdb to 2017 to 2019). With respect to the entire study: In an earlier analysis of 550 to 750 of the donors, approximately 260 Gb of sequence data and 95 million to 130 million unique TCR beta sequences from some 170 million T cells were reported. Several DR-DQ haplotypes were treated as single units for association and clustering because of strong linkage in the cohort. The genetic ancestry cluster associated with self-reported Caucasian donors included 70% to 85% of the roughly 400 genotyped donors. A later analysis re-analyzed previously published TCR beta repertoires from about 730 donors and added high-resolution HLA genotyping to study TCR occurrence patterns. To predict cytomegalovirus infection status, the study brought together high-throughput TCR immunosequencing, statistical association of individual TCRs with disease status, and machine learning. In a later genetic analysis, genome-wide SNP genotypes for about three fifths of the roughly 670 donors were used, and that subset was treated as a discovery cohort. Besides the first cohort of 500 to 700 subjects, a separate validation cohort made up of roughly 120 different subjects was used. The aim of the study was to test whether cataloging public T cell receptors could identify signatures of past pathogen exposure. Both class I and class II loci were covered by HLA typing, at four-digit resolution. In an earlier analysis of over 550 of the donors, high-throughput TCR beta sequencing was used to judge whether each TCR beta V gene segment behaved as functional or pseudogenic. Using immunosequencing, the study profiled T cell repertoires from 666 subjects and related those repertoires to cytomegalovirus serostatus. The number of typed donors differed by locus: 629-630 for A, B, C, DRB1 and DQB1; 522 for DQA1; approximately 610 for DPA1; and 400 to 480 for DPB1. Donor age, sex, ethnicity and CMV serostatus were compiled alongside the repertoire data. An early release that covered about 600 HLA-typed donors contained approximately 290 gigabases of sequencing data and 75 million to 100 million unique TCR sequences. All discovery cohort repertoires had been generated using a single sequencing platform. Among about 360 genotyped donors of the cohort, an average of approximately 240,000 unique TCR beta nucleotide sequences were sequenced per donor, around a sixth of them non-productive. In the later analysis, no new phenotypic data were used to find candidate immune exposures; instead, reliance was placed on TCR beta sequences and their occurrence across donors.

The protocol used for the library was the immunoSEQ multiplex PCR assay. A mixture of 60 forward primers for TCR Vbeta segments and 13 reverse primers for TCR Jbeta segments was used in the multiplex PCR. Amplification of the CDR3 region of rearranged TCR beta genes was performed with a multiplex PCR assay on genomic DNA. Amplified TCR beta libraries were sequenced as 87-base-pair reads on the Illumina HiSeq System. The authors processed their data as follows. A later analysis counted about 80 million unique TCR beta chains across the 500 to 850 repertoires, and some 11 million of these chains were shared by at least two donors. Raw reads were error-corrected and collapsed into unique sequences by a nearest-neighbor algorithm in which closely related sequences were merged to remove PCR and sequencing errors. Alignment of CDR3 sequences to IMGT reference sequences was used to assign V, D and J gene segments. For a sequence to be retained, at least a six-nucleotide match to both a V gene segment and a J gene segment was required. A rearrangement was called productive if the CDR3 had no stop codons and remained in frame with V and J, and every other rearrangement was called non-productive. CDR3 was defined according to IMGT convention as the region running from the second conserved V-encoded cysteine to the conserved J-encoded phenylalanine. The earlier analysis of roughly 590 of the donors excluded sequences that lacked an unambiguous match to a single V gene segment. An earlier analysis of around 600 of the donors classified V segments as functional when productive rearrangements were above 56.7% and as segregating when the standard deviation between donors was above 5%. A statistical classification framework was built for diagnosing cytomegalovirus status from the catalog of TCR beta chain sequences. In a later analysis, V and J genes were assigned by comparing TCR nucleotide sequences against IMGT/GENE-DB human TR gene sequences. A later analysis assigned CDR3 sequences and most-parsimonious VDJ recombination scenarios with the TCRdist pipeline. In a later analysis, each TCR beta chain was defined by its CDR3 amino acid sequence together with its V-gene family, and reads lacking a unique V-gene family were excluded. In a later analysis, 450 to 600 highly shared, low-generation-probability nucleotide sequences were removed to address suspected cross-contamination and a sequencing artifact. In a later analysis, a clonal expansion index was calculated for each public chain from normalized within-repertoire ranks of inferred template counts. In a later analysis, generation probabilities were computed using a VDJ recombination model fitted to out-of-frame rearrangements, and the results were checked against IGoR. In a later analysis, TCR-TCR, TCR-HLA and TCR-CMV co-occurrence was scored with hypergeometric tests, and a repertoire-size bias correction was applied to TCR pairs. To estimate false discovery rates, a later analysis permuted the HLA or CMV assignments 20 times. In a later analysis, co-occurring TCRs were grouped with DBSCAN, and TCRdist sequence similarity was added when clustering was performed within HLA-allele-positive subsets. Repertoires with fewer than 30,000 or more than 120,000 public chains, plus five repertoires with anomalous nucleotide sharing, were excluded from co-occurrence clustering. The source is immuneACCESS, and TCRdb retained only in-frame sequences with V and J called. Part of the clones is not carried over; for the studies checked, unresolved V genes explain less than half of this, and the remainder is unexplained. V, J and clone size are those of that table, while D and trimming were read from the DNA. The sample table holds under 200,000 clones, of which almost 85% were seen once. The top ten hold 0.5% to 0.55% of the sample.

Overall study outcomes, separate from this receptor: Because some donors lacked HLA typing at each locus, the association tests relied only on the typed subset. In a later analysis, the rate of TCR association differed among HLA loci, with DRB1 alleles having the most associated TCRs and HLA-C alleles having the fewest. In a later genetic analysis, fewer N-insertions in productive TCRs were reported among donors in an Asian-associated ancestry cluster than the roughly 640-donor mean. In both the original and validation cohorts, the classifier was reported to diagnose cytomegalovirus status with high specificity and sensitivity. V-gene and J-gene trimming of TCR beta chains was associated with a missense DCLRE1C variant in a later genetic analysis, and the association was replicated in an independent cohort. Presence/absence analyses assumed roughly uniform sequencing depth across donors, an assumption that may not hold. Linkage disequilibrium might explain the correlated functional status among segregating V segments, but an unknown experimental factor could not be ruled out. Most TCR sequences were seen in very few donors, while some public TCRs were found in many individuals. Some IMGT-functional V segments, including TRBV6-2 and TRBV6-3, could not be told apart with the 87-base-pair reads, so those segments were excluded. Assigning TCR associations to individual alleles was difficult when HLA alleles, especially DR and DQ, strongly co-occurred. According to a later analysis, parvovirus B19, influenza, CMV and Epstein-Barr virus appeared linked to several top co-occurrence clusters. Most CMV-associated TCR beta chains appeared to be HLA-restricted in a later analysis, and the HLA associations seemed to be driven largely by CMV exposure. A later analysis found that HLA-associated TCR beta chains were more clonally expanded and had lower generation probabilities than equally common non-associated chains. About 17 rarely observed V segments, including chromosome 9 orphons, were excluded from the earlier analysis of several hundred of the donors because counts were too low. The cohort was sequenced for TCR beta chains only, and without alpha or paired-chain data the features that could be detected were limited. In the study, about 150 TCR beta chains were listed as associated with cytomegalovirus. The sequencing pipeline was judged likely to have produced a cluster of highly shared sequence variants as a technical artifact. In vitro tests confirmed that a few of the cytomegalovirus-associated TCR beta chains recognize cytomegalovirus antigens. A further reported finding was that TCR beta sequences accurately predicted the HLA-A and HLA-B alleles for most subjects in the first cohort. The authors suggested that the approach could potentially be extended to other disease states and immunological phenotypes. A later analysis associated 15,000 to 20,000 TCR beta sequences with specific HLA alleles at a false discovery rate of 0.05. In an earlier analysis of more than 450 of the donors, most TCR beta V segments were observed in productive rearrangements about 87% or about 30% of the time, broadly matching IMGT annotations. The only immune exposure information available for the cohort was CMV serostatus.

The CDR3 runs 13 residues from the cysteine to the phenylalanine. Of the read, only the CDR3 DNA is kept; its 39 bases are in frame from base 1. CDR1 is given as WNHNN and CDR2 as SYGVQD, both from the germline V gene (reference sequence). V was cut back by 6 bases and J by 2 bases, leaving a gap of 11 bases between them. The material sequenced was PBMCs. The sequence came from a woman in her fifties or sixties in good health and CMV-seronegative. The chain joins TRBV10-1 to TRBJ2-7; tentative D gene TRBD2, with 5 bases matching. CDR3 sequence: CASSGEGPYEQYF. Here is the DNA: TGCGCCAGCAGCGGTGAGGGCCCCTACGAGCAGTACTTC.